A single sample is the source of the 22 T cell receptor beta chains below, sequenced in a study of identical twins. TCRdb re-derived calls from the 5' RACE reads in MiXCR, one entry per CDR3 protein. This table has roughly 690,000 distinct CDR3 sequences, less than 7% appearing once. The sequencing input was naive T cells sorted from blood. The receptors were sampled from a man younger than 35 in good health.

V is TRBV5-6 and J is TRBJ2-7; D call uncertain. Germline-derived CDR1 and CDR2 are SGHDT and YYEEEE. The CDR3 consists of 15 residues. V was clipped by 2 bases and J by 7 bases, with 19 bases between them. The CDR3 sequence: CASSFRKPRTLEQYV. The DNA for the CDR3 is TGTGCCAGCAGCTTCCGGAAGCCTCGTACGTTGGAGCAGTACGTC.

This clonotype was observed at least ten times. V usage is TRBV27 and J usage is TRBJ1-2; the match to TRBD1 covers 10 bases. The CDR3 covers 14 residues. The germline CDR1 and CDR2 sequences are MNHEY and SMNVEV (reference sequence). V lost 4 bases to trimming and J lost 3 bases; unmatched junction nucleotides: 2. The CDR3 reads CASSWTGGDYGYTF. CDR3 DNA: TGTGCCAGCAGTTGGACAGGGGGAGACTATGGCTACACCTTC.

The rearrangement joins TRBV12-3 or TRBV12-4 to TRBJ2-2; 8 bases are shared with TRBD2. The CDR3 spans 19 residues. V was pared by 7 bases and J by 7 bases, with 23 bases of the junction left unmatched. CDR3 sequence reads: CASKWGGTRASGAVGELFF. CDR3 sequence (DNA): TGTGCCAGCAAATGGGGGGGGACTAGGGCCTCGGGCGCAGTCGGGGAGCTGTTTTTT.

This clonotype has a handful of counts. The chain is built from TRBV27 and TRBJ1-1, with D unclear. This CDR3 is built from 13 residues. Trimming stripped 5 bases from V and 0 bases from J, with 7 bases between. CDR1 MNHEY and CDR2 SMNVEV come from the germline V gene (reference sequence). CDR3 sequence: CASSATLNTEAFF. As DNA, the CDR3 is TGTGCCAGCAGTGCAACTTTGAACACTGAAGCTTTCTTT.

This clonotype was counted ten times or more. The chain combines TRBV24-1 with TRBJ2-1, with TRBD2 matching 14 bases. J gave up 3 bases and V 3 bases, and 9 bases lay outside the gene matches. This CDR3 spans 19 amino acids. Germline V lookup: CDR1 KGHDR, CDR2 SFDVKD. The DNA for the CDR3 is TGTGCCACCAGTGATCAAACAGGGACTAGCGGGAGTCACTACAATGAGCAGTTCTTC. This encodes CATSDQTGTSGSHYNEQFF.

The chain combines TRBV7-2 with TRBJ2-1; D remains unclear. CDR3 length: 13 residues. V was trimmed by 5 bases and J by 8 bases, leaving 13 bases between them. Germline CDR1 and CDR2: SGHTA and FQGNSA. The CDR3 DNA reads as TGTGCCAGCAGCCCGCCCTCGTGGGATGAGCAGTTCTTC. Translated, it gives CASSPPSWDEQFF. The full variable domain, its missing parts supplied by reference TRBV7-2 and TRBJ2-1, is GAGVSQSPSNKVTEKGKDVELRCDPISGHTALYWYRQSLGQGLEFLIYFQGNSAPDKSGLPSDRFSAERTGGSVSTLTIQRTQQEDSAVYLCASSPPSWDEQFFGPGTRLTVL.

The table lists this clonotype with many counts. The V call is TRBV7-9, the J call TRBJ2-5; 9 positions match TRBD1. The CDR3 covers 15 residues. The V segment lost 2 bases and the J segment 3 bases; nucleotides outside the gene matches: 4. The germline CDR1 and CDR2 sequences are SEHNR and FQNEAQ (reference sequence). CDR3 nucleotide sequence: TGTGCCAGCAGCTTACCCCGGACAGGGGAAGAGACCCAGTACTTC. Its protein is CASSLPRTGEETQYF.

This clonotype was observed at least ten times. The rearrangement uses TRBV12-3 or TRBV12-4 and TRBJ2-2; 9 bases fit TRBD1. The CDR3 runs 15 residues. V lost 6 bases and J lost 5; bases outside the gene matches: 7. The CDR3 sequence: CASSTGTGWTGELFF. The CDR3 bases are TGTGCCAGCAGCACCGGGACAGGGTGGACCGGGGAGCTGTTTTTT.

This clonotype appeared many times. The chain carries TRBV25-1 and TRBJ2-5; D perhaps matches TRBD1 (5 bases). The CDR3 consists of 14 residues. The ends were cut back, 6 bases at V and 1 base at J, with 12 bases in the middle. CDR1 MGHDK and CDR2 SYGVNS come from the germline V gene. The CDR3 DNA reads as TGTGCCAGCAGCCCTGACAGAATCCAAGAGACCCAGTACTTC. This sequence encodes CASSPDRIQETQYF.

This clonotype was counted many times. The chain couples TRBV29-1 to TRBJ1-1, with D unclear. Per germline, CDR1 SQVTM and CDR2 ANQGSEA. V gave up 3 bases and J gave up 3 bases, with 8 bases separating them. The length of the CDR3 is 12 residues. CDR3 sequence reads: CSVDRGDTEAFF. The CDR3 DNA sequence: TGCAGCGTTGACCGTGGGGACACTGAAGCTTTCTTT.

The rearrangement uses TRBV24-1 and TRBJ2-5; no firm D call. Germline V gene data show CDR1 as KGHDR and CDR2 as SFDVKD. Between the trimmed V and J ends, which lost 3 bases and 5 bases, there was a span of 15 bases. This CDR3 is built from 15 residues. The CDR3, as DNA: TGTGCCACCAGTGATCCCGTGGCTATTTGGGAGACCCAGTACTTC. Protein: CATSDPVAIWETQYF.

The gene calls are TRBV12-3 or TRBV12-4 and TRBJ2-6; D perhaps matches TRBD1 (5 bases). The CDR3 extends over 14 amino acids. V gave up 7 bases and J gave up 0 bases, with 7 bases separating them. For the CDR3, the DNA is TGTGCCAGCAAAGGGGTCTCTGGGGCCAACGTCCTGACTTTC. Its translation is CASKGVSGANVLTF.

In nucleotides, the CDR3 is TGTGCCAGCAGCCCTATGACTCGCTACAATGAGCAGTTCTTC. Protein product: CASSPMTRYNEQFF. The V gene is TRBV11-3, the J gene TRBJ2-1, with D unresolved. The CDR3 length is 14 residues. In germline, CDR1 is SGHNT, CDR2 YENEEA. V was pared by 5 bases and J by 3 bases, with 11 bases between.

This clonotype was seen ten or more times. The CDR3 DNA reads TGCAGCATGGCCGGGACAGGGGTGGCCGGGGAGCTGTTTTTT. Residues: CSMAGTGVAGELFF. The rearrangement joins TRBV29-1 to TRBJ2-2, with 10 bases lining up with TRBD1. Trimming removed 8 bases from V and 6 bases from J; junction bases left unmatched: 9. Germline V gene sequence: CDR1 SQVTM, CDR2 ANQGSEA. The CDR3 length is 14 residues.

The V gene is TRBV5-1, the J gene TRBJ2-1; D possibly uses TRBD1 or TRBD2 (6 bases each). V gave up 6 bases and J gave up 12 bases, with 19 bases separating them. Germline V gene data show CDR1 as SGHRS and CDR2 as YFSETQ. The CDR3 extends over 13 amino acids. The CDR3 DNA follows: TGCGCCAGCACCCGGACGGGGGCGGAGGGGCAGTTCTTC. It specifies CASTRTGAEGQFF. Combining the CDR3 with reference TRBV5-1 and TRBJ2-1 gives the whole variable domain KAGVTQTPRYLIKTRGQQVTLSCSPISGHRSVSWYQQTPGQGLQFLFEYFSETQRNKGNFPGRFSGRQFSNSRSEMNVSTLELGDSALYLCASTRTGAEGQFFGPGTRLTVL.

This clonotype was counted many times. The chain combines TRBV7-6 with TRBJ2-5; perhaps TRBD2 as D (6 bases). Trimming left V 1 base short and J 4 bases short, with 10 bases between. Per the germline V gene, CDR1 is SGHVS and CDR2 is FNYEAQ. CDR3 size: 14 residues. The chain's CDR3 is CASSLVIGGETQYF. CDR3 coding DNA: TGTGCCAGCAGCTTAGTTATCGGGGGAGAGACCCAGTACTTC.

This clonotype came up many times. CDR3 sequence reads: CASSWASGPSTDTQYF. The CDR3 bases are TGTGCCAGCTCATGGGCTAGCGGACCCAGCACAGATACGCAGTATTTT. The gene calls are TRBV18 and TRBJ2-3; TRBD2 matches at 7 bases. The CDR3 contains 16 residues. Germline-derived CDR1 and CDR2 are KGHSH and LQKENI. V lost 5 bases and J lost 0; bases outside the gene matches: 8.

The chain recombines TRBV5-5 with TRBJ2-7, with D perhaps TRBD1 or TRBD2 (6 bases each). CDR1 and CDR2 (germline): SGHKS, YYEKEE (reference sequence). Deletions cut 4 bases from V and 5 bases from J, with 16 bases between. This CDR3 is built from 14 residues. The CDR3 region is CASSRRTGGHEQYV. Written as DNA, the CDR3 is TGTGCCAGCAGCCGGAGAACTGGGGGGCACGAGCAGTACGTC.

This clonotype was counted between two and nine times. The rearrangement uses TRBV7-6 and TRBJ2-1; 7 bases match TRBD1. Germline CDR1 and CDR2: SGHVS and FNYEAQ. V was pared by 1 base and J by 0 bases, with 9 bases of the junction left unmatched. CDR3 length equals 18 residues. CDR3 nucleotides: TGTGCCAGCAGCTTAGTAGTCGGTGGACAGGTCTCCTACAATGAGCAGTTCTTC. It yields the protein CASSLVVGGQVSYNEQFF.

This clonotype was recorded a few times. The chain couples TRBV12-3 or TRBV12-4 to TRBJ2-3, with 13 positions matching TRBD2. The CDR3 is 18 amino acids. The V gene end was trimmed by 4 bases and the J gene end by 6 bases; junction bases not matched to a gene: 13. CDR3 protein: CASSSPGTSGTGVDTQYF. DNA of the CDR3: TGTGCCAGCAGTTCCCCCGGGACTAGCGGGACTGGGGTGGATACGCAGTATTTT.

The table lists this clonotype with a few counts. The DNA for the CDR3 is TGCAGTGCTAGGTACCTAGCGGGACGGGAGCAGTTCTTC. The encoded protein is CSARYLAGREQFF. V usage is TRBV20-1 and J usage is TRBJ2-1; TRBD2 aligns across 9 bases. V shed 3 bases, J shed 10 bases, and the junction held 7 bases outside the gene matches. The CDR3 has 13 amino acids. Germline V gene sequence: CDR1 DFQATT, CDR2 SNEGSKA (reference sequence).

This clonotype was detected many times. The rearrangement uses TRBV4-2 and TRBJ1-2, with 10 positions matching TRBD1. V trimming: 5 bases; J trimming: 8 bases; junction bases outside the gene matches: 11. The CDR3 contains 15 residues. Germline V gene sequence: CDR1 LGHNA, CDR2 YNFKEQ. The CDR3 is CASSSQTGGVSGYTF. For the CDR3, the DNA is TGTGCCAGCAGCTCCCAGACAGGGGGCGTATCGGGCTACACCTTC.